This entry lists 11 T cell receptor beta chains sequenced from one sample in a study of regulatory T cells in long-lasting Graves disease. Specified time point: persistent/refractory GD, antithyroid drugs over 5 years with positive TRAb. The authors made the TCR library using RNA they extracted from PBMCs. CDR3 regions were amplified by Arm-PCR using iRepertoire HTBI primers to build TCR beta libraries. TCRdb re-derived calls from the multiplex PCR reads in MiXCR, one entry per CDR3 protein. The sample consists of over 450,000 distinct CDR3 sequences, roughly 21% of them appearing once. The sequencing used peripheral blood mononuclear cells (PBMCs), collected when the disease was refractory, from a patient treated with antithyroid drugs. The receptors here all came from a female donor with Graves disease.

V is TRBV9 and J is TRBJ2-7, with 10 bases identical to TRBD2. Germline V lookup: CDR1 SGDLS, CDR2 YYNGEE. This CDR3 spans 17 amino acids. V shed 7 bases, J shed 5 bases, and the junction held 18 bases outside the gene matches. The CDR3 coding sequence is TGTGCCAGCTCCGTAGGGGGGAGCGGGAGGGCCGGCAACGAGCAGTACTTC. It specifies CASSVGGSGRAGNEQYF.

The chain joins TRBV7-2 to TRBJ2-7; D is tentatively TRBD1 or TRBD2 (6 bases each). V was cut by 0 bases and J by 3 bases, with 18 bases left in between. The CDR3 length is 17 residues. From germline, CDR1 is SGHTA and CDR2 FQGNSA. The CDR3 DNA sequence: TGTGCCAGCAGCTTAGCACGGGGGTCGCGAGGGGGCTACGAGCAGTACTTC. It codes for CASSLARGSRGGYEQYF. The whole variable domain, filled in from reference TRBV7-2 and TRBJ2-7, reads GAGVSQSPSNKVTEKGKDVELRCDPISGHTALYWYRQSLGQGLEFLIYFQGNSAPDKSGLPSDRFSAERTGGSVSTLTIQRTQQEDSAVYLCASSLARGSRGGYEQYFGPGTRLTVT.

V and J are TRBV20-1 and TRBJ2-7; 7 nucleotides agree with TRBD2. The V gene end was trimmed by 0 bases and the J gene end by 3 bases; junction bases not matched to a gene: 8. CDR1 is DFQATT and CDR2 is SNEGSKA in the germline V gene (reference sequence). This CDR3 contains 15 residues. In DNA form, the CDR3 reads TGCAGTGCTAGAGACTCAGCGGGAATGAACTACGAGCAGTACTTC. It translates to CSARDSAGMNYEQYF.

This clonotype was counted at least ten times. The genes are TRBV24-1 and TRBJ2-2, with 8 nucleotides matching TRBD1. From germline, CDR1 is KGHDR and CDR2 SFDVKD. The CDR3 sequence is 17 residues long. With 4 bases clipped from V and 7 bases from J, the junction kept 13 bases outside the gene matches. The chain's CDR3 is CATSDPQGVRGVGELFF. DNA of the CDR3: TGTGCCACCAGTGACCCACAGGGGGTGAGAGGTGTCGGGGAGCTGTTTTTT.

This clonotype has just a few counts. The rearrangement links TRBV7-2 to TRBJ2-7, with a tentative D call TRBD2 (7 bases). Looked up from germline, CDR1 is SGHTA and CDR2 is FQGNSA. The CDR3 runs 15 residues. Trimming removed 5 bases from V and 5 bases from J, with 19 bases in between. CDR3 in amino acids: CASSPGGRAGDEQYF. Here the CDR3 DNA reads TGTGCCAGCAGCCCCGGGGGCAGGGCGGGGGACGAGCAGTACTTC.

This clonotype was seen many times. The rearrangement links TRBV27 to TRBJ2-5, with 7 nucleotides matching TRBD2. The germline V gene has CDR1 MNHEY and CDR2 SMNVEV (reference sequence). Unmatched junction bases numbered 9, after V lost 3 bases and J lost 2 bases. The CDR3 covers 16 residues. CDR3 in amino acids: CASSFVRPGLQETQYF. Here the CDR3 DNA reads TGTGCCAGCAGTTTCGTTAGGCCGGGACTACAAGAGACCCAGTACTTC.

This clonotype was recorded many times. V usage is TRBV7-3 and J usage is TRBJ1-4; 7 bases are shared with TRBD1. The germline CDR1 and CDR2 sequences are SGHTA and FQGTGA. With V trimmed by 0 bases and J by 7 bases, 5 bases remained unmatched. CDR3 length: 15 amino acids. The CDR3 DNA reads TGTGCCAGCAGCTTAACTGGACAGGCGGGTGAAAAACTGTTTTTT. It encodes CASSLTGQAGEKLFF.

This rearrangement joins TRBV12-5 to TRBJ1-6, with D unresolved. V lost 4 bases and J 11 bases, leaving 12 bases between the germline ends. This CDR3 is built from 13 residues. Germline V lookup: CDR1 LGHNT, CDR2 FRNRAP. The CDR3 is CASGWVEGAPLHF. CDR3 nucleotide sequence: TGTGCTAGTGGTTGGGTAGAGGGAGCACCCCTCCACTTT.

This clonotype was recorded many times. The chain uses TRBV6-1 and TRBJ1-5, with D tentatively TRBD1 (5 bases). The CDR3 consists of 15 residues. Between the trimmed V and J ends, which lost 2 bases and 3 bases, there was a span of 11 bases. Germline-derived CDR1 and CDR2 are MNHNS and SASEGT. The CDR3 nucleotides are TGTGCCAGCAGTGAATCAGGAGGGGACAATCAGCCCCAGCATTTT. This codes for CASSESGGDNQPQHF.

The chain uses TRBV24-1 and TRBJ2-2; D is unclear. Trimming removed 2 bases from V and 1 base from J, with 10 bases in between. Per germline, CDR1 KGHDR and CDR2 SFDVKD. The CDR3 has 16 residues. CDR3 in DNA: TGTGCCACCAGTGATTCCCCGCGAGGGAACACCGGGGAGCTGTTTTTT. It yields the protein CATSDSPRGNTGELFF.

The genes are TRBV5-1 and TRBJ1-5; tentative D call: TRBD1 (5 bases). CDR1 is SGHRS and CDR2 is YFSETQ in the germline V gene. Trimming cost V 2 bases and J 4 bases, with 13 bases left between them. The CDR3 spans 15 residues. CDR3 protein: CASSLYGDANQPQHF. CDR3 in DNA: TGCGCCAGCAGCTTATACGGGGACGCGAATCAGCCCCAGCATTTT. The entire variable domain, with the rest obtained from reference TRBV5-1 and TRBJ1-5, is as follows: KAGVTQTPRYLIKTRGQQVTLSCSPISGHRSVSWYQQTPGQGLQFLFEYFSETQRNKGNFPGRFSGRQFSNSRSEMNVSTLELGDSALYLCASSLYGDANQPQHFGDGTRLSIL.